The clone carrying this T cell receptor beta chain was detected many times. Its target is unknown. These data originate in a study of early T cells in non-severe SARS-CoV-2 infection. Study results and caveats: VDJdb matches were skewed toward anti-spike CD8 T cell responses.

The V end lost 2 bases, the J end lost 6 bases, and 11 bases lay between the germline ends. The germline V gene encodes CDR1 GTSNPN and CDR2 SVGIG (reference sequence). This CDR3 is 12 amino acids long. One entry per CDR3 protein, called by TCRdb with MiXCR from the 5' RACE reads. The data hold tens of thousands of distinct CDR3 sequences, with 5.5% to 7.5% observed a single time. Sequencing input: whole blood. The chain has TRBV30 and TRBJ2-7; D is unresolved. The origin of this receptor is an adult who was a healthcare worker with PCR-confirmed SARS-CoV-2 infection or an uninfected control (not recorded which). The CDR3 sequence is CAWSRMLSEQYF. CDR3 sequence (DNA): TGTGCCTGGAGTAGGATGCTTTCCGAGCAGTACTTC.